This TCR beta chain originates from a study of blood T cells in healthy people across ages. Study-level findings and limits: The CMV status of each donor remained undetermined, and this could have confounded shifts in expanded clonotypes.

Comment on this clonotype: Its antigen is unidentified.

Next came a second PCR, run for about 7 to 12 cycles, which used a sample-barcoded 5' primer along with a J-beta primer mix. TCRdb independently ran MiXCR on the 5' RACE reads; one entry per CDR3 protein. The sample lists some 860,000 distinct CDR3 sequences; approximately 53% were seen once. This TCR came from a man in his forties in good health. Sequenced: blood.

In DNA, the CDR3 is TGTGCCAGCAGTTACTCGGGACGGCGGGCGGGGGGCTACACCTTC. This encodes CASSYSGRRAGGYTF. This chain links TRBV6-5 with TRBJ1-2, with D perhaps matching TRBD1 (5 bases). Germline values: CDR1 MNHEY, CDR2 SVGAGI. The CDR3 consists of 15 residues. Deletions cut 0 bases from V and 8 bases from J, with 16 bases between.